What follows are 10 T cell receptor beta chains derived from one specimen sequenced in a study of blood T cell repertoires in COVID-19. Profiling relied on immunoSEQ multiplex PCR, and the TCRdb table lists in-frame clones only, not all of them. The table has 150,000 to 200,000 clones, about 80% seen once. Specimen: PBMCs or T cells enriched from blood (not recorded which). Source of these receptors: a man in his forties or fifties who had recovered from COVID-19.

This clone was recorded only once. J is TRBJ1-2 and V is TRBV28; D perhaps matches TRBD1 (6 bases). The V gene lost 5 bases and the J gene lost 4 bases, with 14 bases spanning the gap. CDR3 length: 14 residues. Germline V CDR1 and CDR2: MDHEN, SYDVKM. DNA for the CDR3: TGTGCCAGCAGTCCTGGACAGAATTCCTATGGCTACACCTTC. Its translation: CASSPGQNSYGYTF.

CDR3: CATSRGQGTNYGYTF. The CDR3 nucleotides read TGTGCCACCAGTCGGGGACAGGGGACTAACTATGGCTACACCTTC. The rearrangement uses TRBV24-1 and TRBJ1-2, with TRBD1 identical over 10 bases. V was pared by 6 bases and J by 0 bases, with 3 bases of the junction left unmatched. The CDR3 extends over 15 amino acids. CDR1 and CDR2 (germline): KGHDR, SFDVKD.

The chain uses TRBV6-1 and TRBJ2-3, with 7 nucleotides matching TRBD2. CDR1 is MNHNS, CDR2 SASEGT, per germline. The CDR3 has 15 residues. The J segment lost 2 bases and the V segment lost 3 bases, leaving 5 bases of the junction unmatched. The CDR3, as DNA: TGTGCCAGCAGTGAGGGGCTAGCGGTCACAGATACGCAGTATTTT. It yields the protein CASSEGLAVTDTQYF.

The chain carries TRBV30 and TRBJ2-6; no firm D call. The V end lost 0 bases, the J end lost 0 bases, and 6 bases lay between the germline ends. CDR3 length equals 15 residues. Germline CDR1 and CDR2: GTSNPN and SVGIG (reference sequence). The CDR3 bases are TGTGCCTGGAGTGTATCCCTCTCTGGGGCCAACGTCCTGACTTTC. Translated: CAWSVSLSGANVLTF.

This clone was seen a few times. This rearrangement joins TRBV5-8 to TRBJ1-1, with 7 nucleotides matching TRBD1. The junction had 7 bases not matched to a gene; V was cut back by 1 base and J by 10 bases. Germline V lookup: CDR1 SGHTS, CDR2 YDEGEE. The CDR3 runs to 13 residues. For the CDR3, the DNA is TGTGCCAGCAGCTTGACACGGACAGGATCAGCTTTCTTT. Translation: CASSLTRTGSAFF.

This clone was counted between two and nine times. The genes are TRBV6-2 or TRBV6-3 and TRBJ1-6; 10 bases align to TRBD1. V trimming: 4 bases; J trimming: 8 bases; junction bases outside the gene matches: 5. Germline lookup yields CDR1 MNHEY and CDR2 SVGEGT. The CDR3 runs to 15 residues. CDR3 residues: CASSSSGQGDSPLHF. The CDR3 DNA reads TGTGCCAGCAGTTCTTCCGGACAGGGGGATTCACCCCTCCACTTT.

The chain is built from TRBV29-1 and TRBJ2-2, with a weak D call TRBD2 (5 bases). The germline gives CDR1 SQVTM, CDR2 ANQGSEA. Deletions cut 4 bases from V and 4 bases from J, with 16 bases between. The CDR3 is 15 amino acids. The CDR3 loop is CSVVVRELGTGELFF. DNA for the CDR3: TGCAGCGTTGTCGTCCGGGAACTGGGCACCGGGGAGCTGTTTTTT.

CDR3 protein: CASTLGRFSGANVLTF. CDR3 sequence (DNA): TGTGCCAGCACCCTCGGGAGGTTCTCTGGGGCCAACGTCCTGACTTTC. This sequence joins TRBV2 and TRBJ2-6, with TRBD2 identical over 7 bases. The length of the CDR3 is 16 residues. Germline V gives CDR1 SNHLY, CDR2 FYNNEI. The V gene end was trimmed by 7 bases and the J gene end by 0 bases; junction bases not matched to a gene: 6.

CDR3 DNA: TGTGCCAGCAGTGAAGCCTTGAACACTGAAGCTTTCTTT. It codes for CASSEALNTEAFF. This chain connects TRBV6-1 to TRBJ1-1, with D unresolved. The CDR3 has 13 residues. V was shortened by 0 bases and J by 0 bases, with 2 bases between the two germline ends. In germline, CDR1 is MNHNS, CDR2 SASEGT.

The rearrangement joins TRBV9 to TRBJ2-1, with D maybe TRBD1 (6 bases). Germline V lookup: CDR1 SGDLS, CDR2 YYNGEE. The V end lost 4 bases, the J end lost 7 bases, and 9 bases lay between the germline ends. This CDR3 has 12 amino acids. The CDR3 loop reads CASSYQGNEQFF. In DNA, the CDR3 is TGTGCCAGCAGCTACCAGGGGAATGAGCAGTTCTTC.